These T cell receptor beta chains were read from a single sample in a study of blood T cell repertoires in COVID-19. The assay was immunoSEQ multiplex PCR, and TCRdb's table has in-frame clones only and misses some. The top ten clones hold roughly 4% of a sample with 150,000 or so clones, around 87% of them seen once. Sequenced sample: PBMCs or T cells enriched from blood (not recorded which). Source of these receptors: a woman between 40 and 50 years old who had been exposed to COVID-19. The CDR3 runs from the conserved cysteine through the conserved F or W. D genes are given only for firm matches. Only some rows state a clone size, as once, few, many or a class for expanded clones.

V gene	D gene	J gene	clone size	CDR3 protein	CDR3 DNA
TRBV3-1/TRBV3-2	NA	TRBJ1-2	once	CASSTGYGYTF	TGTGCCAGCAGCACAGGGTACGGCTACACCTTC
TRBV5-1	TRBD1	TRBJ1-6	NA	CASRQGQGNSPLHF	TGCGCCAGCAGACAGGGACAGGGAAATTCACCCCTCCACTTT
TRBV18	TRBD2	TRBJ2-3	NA	CASSPPVRGGSTDTQYF	TGTGCCAGCTCACCCCCGGTGCGGGGGGGAAGCACAGATACGCAGTATTTT
TRBV19	NA	TRBJ2-1	NA	CASSKQGKAPDNEQFF	TGTGCCAGTAGTAAACAGGGAAAGGCCCCCGACAATGAGCAGTTCTTC
TRBV19	TRBD2	TRBJ2-7	NA	CASRASGRAYEQYF	TGTGCCAGTAGAGCTAGCGGGAGGGCCTACGAGCAGTACTTC
TRBV6-1	NA	TRBJ2-3	NA	CASSESGVGTDTQYF	TGTGCCAGCAGTGAAAGCGGAGTGGGGACAGATACGCAGTATTTT
TRBV28	TRBD2	TRBJ2-7	NA	CASSLLAGVINEQYF	TGTGCCAGCAGTTTATTAGCGGGAGTGATCAACGAGCAGTACTTC
TRBV5-1	TRBD1	TRBJ2-7	NA	CASSWDRIYEQYF	TGCGCCAGCAGCTGGGACAGGATCTACGAGCAGTACTTC
TRBV5-1	TRBD1	TRBJ1-1	NA	CASSSENRGMNTEAFF	TGCGCCAGCAGCTCGGAGAACAGGGGGATGAACACTGAAGCTTTCTTT
TRBV5-5	NA	TRBJ2-1	NA	CASSLRGGEHNEQFF	TGTGCCAGCAGCTTGCGTGGCGGGGAACACAATGAGCAGTTCTTC
TRBV5-1	TRBD1	TRBJ2-3	NA	CASSLGAGGPTDTQYF	TGCGCCAGCAGCTTGGGGGCAGGGGGTCCAACAGATACGCAGTATTTT
TRBV7-3	TRBD1	TRBJ1-1	NA	CASSLAQGDTEAFF	TGTGCCAGCAGCTTAGCCCAGGGGGACACTGAAGCTTTCTTT
TRBV29-1	NA	TRBJ2-7	NA	CSVERTPAGKKYEQYF	TGCAGCGTTGAGCGAACCCCGGCAGGGAAGAAGTACGAGCAGTACTTC
TRBV2	NA	TRBJ1-1	NA	CASILGTLNTEAFF	TGTGCCAGCATCCTCGGGACATTGAACACTGAAGCTTTCTTT
TRBV5-8	TRBD2	TRBJ2-1	NA	CASSLVTGRLAGANEQFF	TGTGCCAGCAGCTTGGTTACAGGTCGACTAGCGGGTGCCAATGAGCAGTTCTTC
TRBV7-8	TRBD1	TRBJ1-5	NA	CASSRSYGPGTGGHSAQHF	TGTGCCAGCAGCCGATCCTATGGCCCCGGGACAGGGGGCCACTCGGCCCAGCATTTT
TRBV7-6	TRBD2	TRBJ2-3	NA	CASSPGTTNTDTQYF	TGTGCCAGCAGCCCCGGGACTACCAACACAGATACGCAGTATTTT
TRBV19	NA	TRBJ2-2	NA	CASLSAGELFF	TGTGCCAGTCTTTCGGCCGGGGAGCTGTTTTTT
TRBV5-6	NA	TRBJ2-4	NA	CASSLSAGVGKNIQYF	TGTGCCAGCAGCTTGTCGGCAGGGGTAGGCAAAAACATTCAGTACTTC
TRBV7-9	TRBD2	TRBJ2-3	NA	CASSWGLAGGTTDTQYF	TGTGCCAGCAGCTGGGGACTAGCGGGGGGCACGACAGATACGCAGTATTTT
TRBV27	TRBD1	TRBJ2-7	NA	CASSPGTGVYEQYF	TGTGCCAGCAGCCCCGGGACAGGCGTCTACGAGCAGTACTTC
TRBV14	TRBD1	TRBJ2-2	NA	CASSRKRGGVLRTGELFF	TGTGCCAGCAGCCGAAAAAGAGGGGGCGTCCTGCGCACCGGGGAGCTGTTTTTT
TRBV2	NA	TRBJ2-6	NA	CASSPDRSSGANVLTF	TGTGCCAGCAGCCCCGACAGAAGCTCTGGGGCCAACGTCCTGACTTTC
TRBV4-1	NA	TRBJ2-7	NA	CASSIPGSYEQYF	TGCGCCAGCAGCATCCCAGGGTCCTACGAGCAGTACTTC
TRBV9	NA	TRBJ2-1	NA	CASSVDVLFSYNEQFF	TGTGCCAGCAGCGTAGATGTCCTATTCTCCTACAATGAGCAGTTCTTC
TRBV5-6	NA	TRBJ1-5	NA	CASSLAGDYQPQHF	TGTGCCAGCAGCTTGGCAGGGGATTATCAGCCCCAGCATTTT
TRBV10-1	NA	TRBJ1-2	NA	CASSGGGYTF	TGCGCCAGCAGTGGAGGAGGCTACACCTTC
TRBV7-9	NA	TRBJ1-1	NA	CASSLLNTEAFF	TGTGCCAGCAGCTTATTAAACACTGAAGCTTTCTTT
TRBV28	NA	TRBJ1-5	NA	CASSSPGQKFYSNQPQHF	TGTGCCAGCAGTTCCCCCGGACAGAAGTTCTATAGCAATCAGCCCCAGCATTTT
TRBV28	NA	TRBJ2-5	NA	CASSIPIEETQYF	TGTGCCAGCAGCATCCCCATAGAAGAGACCCAGTACTTC
TRBV14	TRBD1	TRBJ1-4	NA	CASRRQGSGEKLFF	TGTGCCAGCAGGAGACAGGGAAGTGGAGAAAAACTGTTTTTT
TRBV29-1	TRBD1	TRBJ2-1	NA	CSIGGGTGNSVEQFF	TGCAGCATAGGGGGTGGGACAGGGAATTCGGTTGAGCAGTTCTTC
TRBV19	TRBD1	TRBJ2-1	NA	CASSRQGAYNEQFF	TGTGCCAGTAGTAGACAGGGGGCATACAATGAGCAGTTCTTC
TRBV27	TRBD1	TRBJ2-5	NA	CASTSPGQQETQYF	TGTGCCAGCACTTCCCCGGGACAGCAAGAGACCCAGTACTTC
TRBV6-6	TRBD2	TRBJ2-7	NA	CASSVGTSGAEQYF	TGTGCCAGCAGTGTCGGGACTAGCGGGGCCGAGCAGTACTTC
TRBV29-1	NA	TRBJ2-7	NA	CSALPGPGDEQYF	TGCAGCGCTCTTCCGGGACCGGGGGACGAGCAGTACTTC
TRBV2	NA	TRBJ1-1	few	CASSLGQSEAFF	TGTGCCAGCAGCCTCGGACAGTCAGAAGCTTTCTTT
TRBV5-1	TRBD1	TRBJ2-2	once	CASSAGQGTNTGELFF	TGCGCCAGCAGCGCTGGACAGGGGACGAACACCGGGGAGCTGTTTTTT
TRBV5-5	TRBD2	TRBJ2-3	NA	CASSFTRTSSHADTQYF	TGTGCCAGCAGCTTTACCCGGACTAGCTCCCACGCAGATACGCAGTATTTT
TRBV9	NA	TRBJ1-5	NA	CASSKGGVNQPQHF	TGTGCCAGCAGTAAAGGGGGGGTCAATCAGCCCCAGCATTTT
TRBV28	NA	TRBJ2-7	NA	CASSTGYYEQYF	TGTGCCAGCAGTACAGGGTACTACGAGCAGTACTTC
TRBV9	TRBD1	TRBJ1-2	NA	CASSAQLRGNYGYTF	TGTGCCAGCAGCGCTCAACTCAGGGGGAACTATGGCTACACCTTC
TRBV4-1	NA	TRBJ1-6	NA	CASSQDNRKQGPNSPLHF	TGCGCCAGCAGCCAAGATAACCGCAAACAGGGACCCAATTCACCCCTCCACTTT
TRBV5-5	NA	TRBJ2-5	NA	CASNTQGQETQYF	TGTGCCAGCAATACTCAGGGCCAAGAGACCCAGTACTTC